Presented here are 16 T cell receptor beta chains from one specimen sequenced in a study of T cells in localized non-small cell lung cancer. Profiled with immunoSEQ multiplex PCR; TCRdb holds only in-frame clones, not every one. The data hold about 15,000 clones, with 90% observed a single time. This sample comprised peripheral blood mononuclear cells, obtained before any cancer treatment. These receptor sequences come from a woman aged 35-75 years with stage III lung adenocarcinoma.

The chain is built from TRBV27 and TRBJ2-7; D unresolved. The CDR3 spans 15 residues. Trimming left V 1 base short and J 0 bases short, with 10 bases between. Germline values: CDR1 MNHEY, CDR2 SMNVEV (reference sequence). The CDR3 region has the DNA TGTGCCAGCAGTTTATTAAAGGGCAACTCCTACGAGCAGTACTTC. Translation: CASSLLKGNSYEQYF.

The genes are TRBV10-3 and TRBJ2-3; TRBD1 aligns across 7 bases. In germline, CDR1 is ENHRY, CDR2 SYGVKD. The CDR3 is 15 amino acids. V lost 7 bases, J lost 2 bases, and 9 bases stayed unmatched. The CDR3 region has the DNA TGTGCCATCAAAAACCGGGACAGTAACACAGATACGCAGTATTTT. It yields the protein CAIKNRDSNTDTQYF.

This chain uses TRBV15 with TRBJ2-2, with no clear D. The V and J ends lost 0 bases and 2 bases respectively, with 4 bases between them. The V gene's germline CDR1 is LNHNV and CDR2 YYDKDF (reference sequence). CDR3 length: 14 residues. The CDR3 reads CATSREPNTGELFF. CDR3 coding DNA: TGTGCCACCAGCAGAGAACCAAACACCGGGGAGCTGTTTTTT.

CDR3 residues: CASTLARQETQYF. CDR3 in DNA: TGTGCCAGCACCCTCGCACGACAAGAGACCCAGTACTTC. The V gene is TRBV7-8, the J gene TRBJ2-5; D not certain. V was shortened by 7 bases and J by 2 bases, with 11 bases between the two germline ends. This CDR3 comprises 13 residues. The germline V gene encodes CDR1 SGHVS and CDR2 FQNEAQ. Full variable domain (remainder filled in from reference TRBV7-8 and TRBJ2-5): GAGVSQSPRYKVAKRGQDVALRCDPISGHVSLFWYQQALGQGPEFLTYFQNEAQLDKSGLPSDRFFAERPEGSVSTLKIQRTQQEDSAVYLCASTLARQETQYFGPGTRLLVL.

V is TRBV4-1 and J is TRBJ2-6, with TRBD2 identical over 7 bases. This CDR3 spans 18 amino acids. Germline-derived CDR1 and CDR2 are MGHRA and YSYEKL. J lost 0 bases, V lost 0 bases, and 5 bases had no gene match. CDR3 protein: CASSQESAGSSGANVLTF. CDR3 sequence (DNA): TGCGCCAGCAGCCAAGAATCAGCGGGGAGCTCTGGGGCCAACGTCCTGACTTTC.

The V call is TRBV5-1, the J call TRBJ1-2; 9 bases fit TRBD1. V gave up 5 bases and J gave up 6 bases; unmatched junction bases: 5. CDR3 size: 13 residues. Germline CDR1 is SGHRS and CDR2 is YFSETQ. CDR3 bases: TGCGCCAGCAGAAGGACAGGGGAGGATGGCTACACCTTC. Translated: CASRRTGEDGYTF.

The chain uses TRBV10-3 and TRBJ1-6; 10 nucleotides agree with TRBD1. This CDR3 comprises 13 residues. Germline assignment: CDR1 ENHRY and CDR2 SYGVKD. The J segment lost 5 bases and the V segment lost 9 bases, leaving 1 base of the junction unmatched. The CDR3 DNA reads TGTGCCATAGGACAGGGGGATAATTCACCCCTCCACTTT. This sequence encodes CAIGQGDNSPLHF.

This chain connects TRBV9 to TRBJ2-5; TRBD2 matches at 10 bases. The V and J ends lost 0 bases and 9 bases, in that order; junction bases with no gene match: 8. CDR1 is SGDLS, CDR2 YYNGEE, per germline. The CDR3 covers 15 residues. CDR3 DNA sequence: TGTGCCAGCAGCGTAGGAGCGGGGGGGGGTCAGGCCCAGTACTTC. Its protein is CASSVGAGGGQAQYF.

The chain recombines TRBV5-4 with TRBJ2-5, with 8 bases aligning to TRBD1. This CDR3 contains 14 residues. CDR1 and CDR2 from the germline V gene are SGHNT and YYREEE (reference sequence). V was pared by 0 bases and J by 7 bases, with 5 bases of the junction left unmatched. In DNA, the CDR3 is TGTGCCAGCAGCTTGGAACAGGGGGGCCGGACCCAGTACTTC. Translated: CASSLEQGGRTQYF.

This clone was detected only once. This sequence joins TRBV28 and TRBJ2-7, with D maybe TRBD2 (7 bases). This CDR3 is 15 amino acids long. Germline values: CDR1 MDHEN, CDR2 SYDVKM. V gave up 4 bases and J gave up 5 bases, with 18 bases separating them. In nucleotides, the CDR3 is TGTGCCAGCAGTTCTCCCGGGGGGCGCAGGAACGAGCAGTACTTC. Translating gives CASSSPGGRRNEQYF. The full variable domain, completed using reference TRBV28 and TRBJ2-7, is DVKVTQSSRYLVKRTGEKVFLECVQDMDHENMFWYRQDPGLGLRLIYFSYDVKMKEKGDIPEGYSVSREKKERFSLILESASTNQTSMYLCASSSPGGRRNEQYFGPGTRLTVT.

CDR3 DNA: TGCGCCAGCCGCACTAGCGGGGGTGCCGGGGAGCTGTTTTTT. Amino acid sequence: CASRTSGGAGELFF. The genes are TRBV5-1 and TRBJ2-2; 11 nucleotides align to TRBD2. J was trimmed by 6 bases and V by 7 bases; bases with no gene match: 5. Germline V CDR1 and CDR2: SGHRS, YFSETQ. CDR3 size: 14 residues.

The V and J genes are TRBV19 and TRBJ1-2; 8 bases fit TRBD1. CDR3 size: 16 residues. Per the germline V gene, CDR1 is LNHDA and CDR2 is SQIVND (reference sequence). J was trimmed by 4 bases and V by 4 bases; bases with no gene match: 11. The CDR3 spells CASSTPSWTGFYGYTF. CDR3 coding DNA: TGTGCCAGTAGTACGCCATCCTGGACAGGGTTCTATGGCTACACCTTC.

V usage is TRBV7-2 and J usage is TRBJ1-3; 8 bases map to TRBD1. From germline, CDR1 is SGHTA and CDR2 FQGNSA. The CDR3 is 15 amino acids. After removal of 5 bases from V and 4 bases from J, the junction contained 7 bases not matched to a gene. This CDR3 reads CASSRTGTAGNTIYF. The DNA for the CDR3 is TGTGCCAGCAGCCGGACAGGGACCGCAGGAAACACCATATATTTT.

The rearrangement joins TRBV5-1 to TRBJ1-4; D uncertain. V shed 0 bases and J shed 6 bases, with 0 bases lying between them. The CDR3 is 11 residues long. Germline lookup yields CDR1 SGHRS and CDR2 YFSETQ. The CDR3 here is CASSLDEKLFF. CDR3 DNA sequence: TGCGCCAGCAGCTTGGATGAAAAACTGTTTTTT. The full variable domain, rest sourced from reference TRBV5-1 and TRBJ1-4, is KAGVTQTPRYLIKTRGQQVTLSCSPISGHRSVSWYQQTPGQGLQFLFEYFSETQRNKGNFPGRFSGRQFSNSRSEMNVSTLELGDSALYLCASSLDEKLFFGSGTQLSVL.

The DNA of the CDR3 is TGTGCCAGCAGTTATGGGACAGGGTCTTCAGATACGCAGTATTTT. The encoded protein is CASSYGTGSSDTQYF. This rearrangement joins TRBV5-6 to TRBJ2-3, with TRBD1 matching 9 bases. CDR1 is SGHDT and CDR2 is YYEEEE in the germline V gene. The CDR3 consists of 15 residues. J gave up 4 bases and V 5 bases, and 8 bases lay outside the gene matches. Based on the CDR3 plus reference TRBV5-6 and TRBJ2-3, the full variable domain is DAGVTQSPTHLIKTRGQQVTLRCSPKSGHDTVSWYQQALGQGPQFIFQYYEEEERQRGNFPDRFSGHQFPNYSSELNVNALLLGDSALYLCASSYGTGSSDTQYFGPGTRLTVL.

The gene calls are TRBV18 and TRBJ2-3, with 12 bases matching TRBD1. The CDR3 is made up of 16 amino acids. V gave up 6 bases and J gave up 1 base; unmatched junction bases: 5. Looked up from germline, CDR1 is KGHSH and CDR2 is LQKENI. The CDR3 nucleotides are TGTGCCAGCTCGGGACAGGGGGCGCTTGGCACAGATACGCAGTATTTT. It encodes CASSGQGALGTDTQYF. The whole variable domain, remainder taken from reference TRBV18 and TRBJ2-3, is NAGVMQNPRHLVRRRGQEARLRCSPMKGHSHVYWYRQLPEEGLKFMVYLQKENIIDESGMPKERFSAEFPKEGPSILRIQQVVRGDSAAYFCASSGQGALGTDTQYFGPGTRLTVL.